These 27 T cell receptor beta chains were all obtained from the same sample, sequenced in a study of response to subunit inactivated influenza vaccine. TCRdb analysed the RT-PCR reads with MiXCR anew, one entry per CDR3 protein. There are 450,000 to 700,000 distinct CDR3 sequences in the sample; 14% occur only once, and around 10% lies in the top ten. Sample: PBMCs from blood, taken approximately 12 days after vaccination. These receptors came from a man aged 45 to 65 who received an inactivated influenza vaccine.

There are a few counts of this clonotype. The chain is built from TRBV10-3 and TRBJ1-1; 7 nucleotides line up with TRBD1. The CDR3 consists of 14 residues. The germline gives CDR1 ENHRY, CDR2 SYGVKD. The trim removed 3 bases at V and 0 bases at J, leaving 1 base unmatched. CDR3 nucleotides: TGTGCCATCAGTGATGGGACAGTGAACACTGAAGCTTTCTTT. Translation: CAISDGTVNTEAFF.

This clonotype was detected only a few times. Here the CDR3 DNA reads TGCGCCAGCAGTGAGACGCACGAGAGTTGGGAGACCCAGTACTTC. Amino acids: CASSETHESWETQYF. The chain is built from TRBV10-2 and TRBJ2-5; the D is unclear. Looked up from germline, CDR1 is WSHSY and CDR2 is SAAADI. V was trimmed by 2 bases and J by 5 bases, leaving 15 bases between them. The CDR3 extends over 15 amino acids.

This clonotype was observed a handful of times. The chain has TRBV24-1 and TRBJ2-1, with D maybe TRBD2 (7 bases). Germline lookup yields CDR1 KGHDR and CDR2 SFDVKD. The length of the CDR3 is 16 residues. V was cut by 1 base and J by 2 bases, with 11 bases left in between. Here the CDR3 reads CATSDFRGAAYNEQFF. The CDR3 coding sequence is TGTGCCACCAGTGATTTCCGGGGGGCGGCCTACAATGAGCAGTTCTTC.

This chain connects TRBV11-3 to TRBJ2-2, with D perhaps TRBD2 (5 bases). The germline V gene has CDR1 SGHNT and CDR2 YENEEA. Trimming pared 1 base from V and 3 bases from J, leaving 15 bases between. The CDR3 contains 17 residues. The CDR3 protein is CASSLGLRVTDTGELFF. DNA for the CDR3: TGTGCCAGCAGCTTAGGACTGCGGGTGACCGACACCGGGGAGCTGTTTTTT.

The V gene is TRBV5-5, the J gene TRBJ1-5; 10 bases fit TRBD1. Trimming cost V 3 bases and J 0 bases; bases outside gene matches: 9. CDR3 length: 18 residues. CDR1 SGHKS and CDR2 YYEKEE come from the germline V gene (reference sequence). CDR3 region: CASSSREGTGASNQPQHF. CDR3 sequence (DNA): TGTGCCAGCAGCTCGCGTGAAGGGACAGGGGCTAGCAATCAGCCCCAGCATTTT.

In this sample, this clonotype turned up a few times. J is TRBJ2-7 and V is TRBV5-1; perhaps TRBD2 as D (7 bases). This CDR3 is 13 amino acids long. Looked up from germline, CDR1 is SGHRS and CDR2 is YFSETQ. Trimming pared 1 base from V and 6 bases from J, leaving 11 bases between. The chain's CDR3 is CASSLSGGPEQYF. As DNA, the CDR3 is TGCGCCAGCAGCTTGTCGGGGGGCCCCGAGCAGTACTTC.

This clonotype appeared a few times. The chain recombines TRBV7-2 with TRBJ2-3, with TRBD2 matching over 9 bases. Trimming removed 5 bases from V and 0 bases from J; junction bases left unmatched: 6. CDR1 and CDR2 (germline): SGHTA, FQGNSA. The CDR3 consists of 16 residues. CDR3: CASSTLAGLSTDTQYF. CDR3 in DNA: TGTGCCAGCAGCACCCTAGCGGGGCTGAGCACAGATACGCAGTATTTT.

This clonotype was seen a handful of times. This rearrangement joins TRBV11-3 to TRBJ2-3, with D maybe TRBD2 (6 bases). Per germline, CDR1 SGHNT and CDR2 YENEEA. V was pared by 5 bases and J by 0 bases, with 12 bases between. CDR3 size: 15 residues. Written as DNA, the CDR3 is TGTGCCAGCAGCCCACGAGGGACTAGCACAGATACGCAGTATTTT. It encodes CASSPRGTSTDTQYF.

This clonotype has only a few counts. The rearrangement uses TRBV2 and TRBJ2-7; D is perhaps TRBD1 (6 bases). Trimming took 6 bases from V and 2 from J, leaving 14 bases between them. The CDR3 contains 14 residues. Germline CDR1 is SNHLY and CDR2 is FYNNEI. The DNA for the CDR3 is TGTGCCAGCAGGGGTGCAGGGGCCCCCTACGAGCAGTACTTC. Encoded protein: CASRGAGAPYEQYF. The complete variable domain, with remaining parts taken from reference TRBV2 and TRBJ2-7, reads EPEVTQTPSHQVTQMGQEVILRCVPISNHLYFYWYRQILGQKVEFLVSFYNNEISEKSEIFDDQFSVERPDGSNFTLKIRSTKLEDSAMYFCASRGAGAPYEQYFGPGTRLTVT.

This clonotype was recorded only once. The rearrangement joins TRBV5-1 to TRBJ2-1; 7 bases are a match to TRBD1. Germline V gene sequence: CDR1 SGHRS, CDR2 YFSETQ. J lost 1 base, V lost 5 bases, and 6 bases had no gene match. The CDR3 extends over 15 amino acids. The CDR3 coding sequence is TGCGCCAGCAGGACCGGGACAGTATCCTACAATGAGCAGTTCTTC. Its protein product is CASRTGTVSYNEQFF. Full variable domain (remainder filled in from reference TRBV5-1 and TRBJ2-1): KAGVTQTPRYLIKTRGQQVTLSCSPISGHRSVSWYQQTPGQGLQFLFEYFSETQRNKGNFPGRFSGRQFSNSRSEMNVSTLELGDSALYLCASRTGTVSYNEQFFGPGTRLTVL.

The genes are TRBV12-3 or TRBV12-4 and TRBJ1-5; D is uncertain. V was clipped by 6 bases and J by 6 bases, with 9 bases between them. The CDR3 is 12 residues long. The CDR3 here is CASSTIGQPQHF. DNA for the CDR3: TGTGCCAGCAGCACCATCGGTCAGCCCCAGCATTTT.

A few counts support this clonotype. This rearrangement joins TRBV7-3 to TRBJ2-1; TRBD2 matches at 15 bases. With V trimmed by 5 bases and J by 4 bases, 15 bases remained unmatched. This CDR3 comprises 20 residues. Per germline, CDR1 SGHTA and CDR2 FQGTGA. CDR3 sequence (DNA): TGTGCCAGCAGCGCCCGGGGACTAGCGGGAGGCCAACACGCGTACAATGAGCAGTTCTTC. It specifies CASSARGLAGGQHAYNEQFF.

This clonotype has more than one count but fewer than ten. This chain joins TRBV6-2 or TRBV6-3 and TRBJ2-6; 8 bases align to TRBD1. The CDR3 has 18 residues. V was pared by 5 bases and J by 0 bases, with 9 bases of the junction left unmatched. The V gene's germline CDR1 is MNHEY and CDR2 SVGEGT. The CDR3 loop reads CASSAPDRESSGANVLTF. Here the CDR3 DNA reads TGTGCCAGCAGTGCCCCGGACAGGGAGAGCTCTGGGGCCAACGTCCTGACTTTC.

This clonotype was seen only a few times. The chain is built from TRBV3-1 and TRBJ2-7; 9 bases agree with TRBD1. The germline gives CDR1 LGHDT, CDR2 YNNKEL (reference sequence). V shed 3 bases, J shed 5 bases, and the junction held 8 bases outside the gene matches. The CDR3 length is 15 residues. CDR3 loop: CASSHTGTGTHEQYF. The CDR3 bases are TGTGCCAGCAGCCACACCGGGACAGGGACCCACGAGCAGTACTTC.

The genes are TRBV5-1 and TRBJ2-7, with D tentatively TRBD1 (6 bases). The CDR3 is 14 amino acids. The germline V and J ends were trimmed by 0 bases and 7 bases, with 14 bases remaining between them. CDR1 SGHRS and CDR2 YFSETQ come from the germline V gene. This CDR3 is CASSLAYRAYEQYF. CDR3 DNA: TGCGCCAGCAGCTTGGCCTACAGGGCTTATGAGCAGTACTTC.

This chain joins TRBV7-2 and TRBJ2-7; 11 nucleotides line up with TRBD2. Per germline, CDR1 SGHTA and CDR2 FQGNSA. The J segment lost 1 base and the V segment lost 1 base, leaving 3 bases of the junction unmatched. This CDR3 is 16 amino acids long. CDR3 sequence reads: CASSLVASGGSYEQYF. CDR3 coding DNA: TGTGCCAGCAGCTTAGTCGCTAGCGGGGGGTCCTACGAGCAGTACTTC.

The sample holds a few counts of this clonotype. V is TRBV6-2 or TRBV6-3 and J is TRBJ1-2; D possibly corresponds to TRBD1 (5 bases). Trimming removed 6 bases from V and 3 bases from J, with 8 bases in between. The CDR3 is 12 amino acids. CDR1 and CDR2 (germline): MNHEY, SVGEGT. The DNA for the CDR3 is TGTGCCAGCAGCGACAGCTACTATGGCTACACCTTC. Translated, it gives CASSDSYYGYTF.

This clonotype was detected only a few times. The V and J genes are TRBV12-3 or TRBV12-4 and TRBJ2-1; TRBD2 matches 7 bases. The CDR3 runs to 13 residues. Losses at the gene ends were 7 bases for V and 5 bases for J; bases not matched to a gene: 5. The CDR3 DNA reads as TGTGCCAGCAAGCTAGCGGATAACAATGAGCAGTTCTTC. Translated, it gives CASKLADNNEQFF.

In this sample, this clonotype turned up a few times. V gene TRBV6-5 combines with J gene TRBJ2-1, with 9 nucleotides matching TRBD2. V gave up 4 bases and J gave up 6 bases; unmatched junction bases: 7. CDR3 size: 15 residues. Germline V gives CDR1 MNHEY, CDR2 SVGAGI. CDR3 region: CASSSGSGRRNEQFF. In DNA, the CDR3 is TGTGCCAGCAGTTCGGGTAGCGGGAGACGCAATGAGCAGTTCTTC.

This clonotype was seen more than once but under ten times. The V call is TRBV4-2, the J call TRBJ1-5; 8 nucleotides match TRBD1. The CDR3 is 15 amino acids. The germline gives CDR1 LGHNA, CDR2 YNFKEQ. After removal of 1 base from V and 4 bases from J, the junction contained 3 bases not matched to a gene. The CDR3 sequence is CASSQGRGPNQPQHF. CDR3 DNA: TGTGCCAGCAGCCAAGGCAGGGGGCCTAATCAGCCCCAGCATTTT.

V gene TRBV12-3 or TRBV12-4 combines with J gene TRBJ1-2, with a possible D match to TRBD1 (5 bases). CDR3 size: 16 residues. Trimming shortened V by 3 bases and J by 4 bases, and 18 bases separated the two germline ends. This CDR3 is CASSFGQGLGGYGYTF. In nucleotides, the CDR3 is TGTGCCAGCAGTTTCGGACAAGGGTTAGGAGGCTATGGCTACACCTTC.

This clonotype was observed a few times. The rearrangement links TRBV10-3 to TRBJ2-5; the D gene is possibly TRBD2 (6 bases). V was trimmed by 0 bases and J by 9 bases, leaving 17 bases between them. Germline CDR1 reads ENHRY; CDR2 reads SYGVKD. This CDR3 contains 15 residues. The CDR3 sequence is CAISESVRDPGAQYF. CDR3 DNA sequence: TGTGCCATCAGTGAGTCAGTGAGGGATCCGGGGGCCCAGTACTTC.

This clonotype appeared a few times. The J gene is TRBJ1-1, the V gene TRBV7-9; possible D gene TRBD1, 5 bases. The CDR3 has 14 amino acids. V was cut by 4 bases and J by 1 base, with 10 bases left in between. Germline lookup yields CDR1 SEHNR and CDR2 FQNEAQ (reference sequence). CDR3 sequence: CASSSHGGNTEAFF. In DNA form, the CDR3 reads TGTGCCAGCAGCTCCCATGGGGGGAACACTGAAGCTTTCTTT.

The chain employs TRBV4-3 and TRBJ2-1; 8 nucleotides line up with TRBD1. The CDR3 is made up of 16 amino acids. CDR1 is LGHNA, CDR2 YSLEER, per germline. J was trimmed by 2 bases and V by 3 bases; bases with no gene match: 6. CDR3: CASSHGTGGTYNEQFF. CDR3 in DNA: TGCGCCAGCAGCCACGGAACAGGGGGGACCTACAATGAGCAGTTCTTC.

This clonotype has at least ten counts. CDR3 sequence (DNA): TGTGCCAGCAGCTTCGGACAGGGGTTGACCGGGGAGCTGTTTTTT. This translates into CASSFGQGLTGELFF. The chain has TRBV7-9 and TRBJ2-2; TRBD1 aligns across 9 bases. The J segment lost 5 bases and the V segment lost 3 bases, leaving 4 bases of the junction unmatched. This CDR3 spans 15 amino acids. Germline assignment: CDR1 SEHNR and CDR2 FQNEAQ (reference sequence). Based on the CDR3 plus reference TRBV7-9 and TRBJ2-2, the full variable domain is DTGVSQNPRHKITKRGQNVTFRCDPISEHNRLYWYRQTLGQGPEFLTYFQNEAQLEKSRLLSDRFSAERPKGSFSTLEIQRTEQGDSAMYLCASSFGQGLTGELFFGEGSRLTVL.

The chain combines TRBV20-1 with TRBJ2-2, with 7 bases lining up with TRBD1. After removal of 3 bases from V and 6 bases from J, the junction contained 4 bases not matched to a gene. CDR1 and CDR2 (germline): DFQATT, SNEGSKA (reference sequence). CDR3 length: 13 residues. CDR3 amino acids: CSARHRGSGELFF. The CDR3 DNA is TGCAGTGCTAGGCACAGGGGTTCCGGGGAGCTGTTTTTT.

The V gene is TRBV25-1, the J gene TRBJ2-3; D is undetermined. This CDR3 is 15 amino acids long. Germline V gene sequence: CDR1 MGHDK, CDR2 SYGVNS. Trimming left V 3 bases short and J 2 bases short, with 12 bases between. The DNA for the CDR3 is TGTGCCAGCAGTGAGGTCAGCTTCAACACAGATACGCAGTATTTT. It specifies CASSEVSFNTDTQYF. Together with reference TRBV25-1 and TRBJ2-3, the CDR3 gives the full variable domain: EADIYQTPRYLVIGTGKKITLECSQTMGHDKMYWYQQDPGMELHLIHYSYGVNSTEKGDLSSESTVSRIRTEHFPLTLESARPSHTSQYLCASSEVSFNTDTQYFGPGTRLTVL.